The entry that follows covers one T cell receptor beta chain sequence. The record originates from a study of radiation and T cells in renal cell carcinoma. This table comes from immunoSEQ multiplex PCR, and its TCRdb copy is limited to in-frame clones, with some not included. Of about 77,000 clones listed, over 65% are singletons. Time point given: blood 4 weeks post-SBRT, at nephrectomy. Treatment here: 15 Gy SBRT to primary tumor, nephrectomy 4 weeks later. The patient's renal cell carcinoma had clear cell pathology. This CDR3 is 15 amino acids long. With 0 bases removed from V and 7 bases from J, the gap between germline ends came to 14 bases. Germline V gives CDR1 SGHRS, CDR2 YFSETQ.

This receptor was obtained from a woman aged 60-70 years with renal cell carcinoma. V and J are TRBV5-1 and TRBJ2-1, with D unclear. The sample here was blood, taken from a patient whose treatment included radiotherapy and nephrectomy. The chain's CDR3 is CASSLAPAVGNEQFF. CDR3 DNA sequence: TGCGCCAGCAGCTTGGCCCCCGCGGTTGGGAATGAGCAGTTCTTC.